Following are 25 T cell receptor beta chains from one sample sequenced in a study of CD8 T cells in Susac syndrome. RNA amounts of about 0.45 to 1 ug underwent reverse transcription with random hexamers. MiXCR, run by TCRdb on the immunoSEQ multiplex PCR reads, gives a single entry per CDR3 protein. Among tens of thousands of distinct CDR3 sequences listed, roughly 90% were seen once. Sequenced: CD8+ T cells from PBMCs. All receptors derive from a human donor with multiple sclerosis.

This chain connects TRBV7-2 to TRBJ2-7, with D perhaps matching TRBD1 (6 bases). Deletions cut 0 bases from V and 3 bases from J, with 9 bases between. In germline, CDR1 is SGHTA, CDR2 FQGNSA. The CDR3 runs to 14 residues. Written as DNA, the CDR3 is TGTGCCAGCAGCTTAGCGGACAGTATCTACGAGCAGTACTTC. It translates to CASSLADSIYEQYF.

V is TRBV29-1 and J is TRBJ2-3; unclear D gene. The CDR3 spans 15 residues. The V gene lost 1 base and the J gene lost 0 bases, with 11 bases spanning the gap. Germline CDR1 and CDR2: SQVTM and ANQGSEA. The CDR3 protein is CSVEGASSSTDTQYF. The CDR3 DNA reads TGCAGCGTTGAAGGTGCTAGTTCTAGCACAGATACGCAGTATTTT.

This clonotype is labeled as medium-sized. The CDR3 sequence is CASRSETGIRYYEQYF. The DNA for the CDR3 is TGTGCCAGCAGGAGCGAAACAGGGATTCGCTACTACGAGCAGTACTTC. This chain connects TRBV2 to TRBJ2-7; D may be TRBD1 (6 bases). The ends were cut back, 6 bases at V and 3 bases at J, with 21 bases in the middle. The CDR3 extends over 16 amino acids. Germline V gene sequence: CDR1 SNHLY, CDR2 FYNNEI.

The chain links TRBV9 to TRBJ2-2; D not resolved. The V end was cut by 1 base, the J end by 4 bases, with 5 bases between. CDR1 and CDR2 (germline): SGDLS, YYNGEE. The length of the CDR3 is 13 residues. The CDR3 nucleotides read TGTGCCAGCAGCGTATTCCTCACCGGGGAGCTGTTTTTT. As protein: CASSVFLTGELFF.

The chain employs TRBV4-3 and TRBJ2-3, with no clear D. Trimming stripped 1 base from V and 2 bases from J, with 7 bases between. Germline lookup yields CDR1 LGHNA and CDR2 YSLEER. CDR3 length: 14 amino acids. The CDR3 region has the DNA TGCGCCAGCAGCCAAGGGGGAATCACAGATACGCAGTATTTT. This sequence encodes CASSQGGITDTQYF.

The chain employs TRBV12-3 or TRBV12-4 and TRBJ2-7, with D possibly matching TRBD1 (6 bases). V was trimmed by 6 bases and J by 1 base, leaving 16 bases between them. This CDR3 has 15 residues. In DNA form, the CDR3 reads TGTGCCAGCAGCAACCGGGACACCTTATCCTACGAGCAGTACTTC. Translated, it gives CASSNRDTLSYEQYF.

J is TRBJ2-7 and V is TRBV6-2 or TRBV6-3; no firm D call. This CDR3 comprises 14 residues. Looked up from germline, CDR1 is MNHEY and CDR2 is SVGEGT. With 2 bases removed from V and 1 base from J, the gap between germline ends came to 9 bases. The CDR3 coding sequence is TGTGCCAGCAGTTACCTTCTGGAATCCTACGAGCAGTACTTC. It codes for CASSYLLESYEQYF.

V usage is TRBV28 and J usage is TRBJ2-3, with D tentatively TRBD2 (6 bases). The CDR3 sequence is 12 residues long. Trimming pared 5 bases from V and 4 bases from J, leaving 7 bases between. Germline CDR1 is MDHEN and CDR2 is SYDVKM. The CDR3 DNA reads as TGTGCCAGCAGTACTAGCCCAGATACGCAGTATTTT. Amino acids: CASSTSPDTQYF.

The V gene is TRBV7-9, the J gene TRBJ1-1, with D possibly being TRBD1 (6 bases). CDR1 is SEHNR and CDR2 is FQNEAQ in the germline V gene (reference sequence). The length of the CDR3 is 13 residues. Deletions cut 5 bases from V and 1 base from J, with 8 bases between. The CDR3 here is CASSQTGNTEAFF. CDR3 nucleotide sequence: TGTGCCAGCAGCCAGACAGGGAACACTGAAGCTTTCTTT.

The rearrangement joins TRBV29-1 to TRBJ2-7; D gene unclear. The germline V gene has CDR1 SQVTM and CDR2 ANQGSEA. CDR3 length: 12 residues. This chain's CDR3 is CSSLTETYEQYF. CDR3 nucleotide sequence: TGCAGTTCTTTGACGGAAACCTACGAGCAGTACTTC.

The chain uses TRBV12-3 or TRBV12-4 and TRBJ2-1; 10 nucleotides align to TRBD2. The CDR3 length is 13 residues. With 4 bases clipped from V and 7 bases from J, the junction kept 1 base outside the gene matches. The CDR3, as DNA: TGTGCCAGCAGTTCGGGACTAGCGAATGAGCAGTTCTTC. Protein: CASSSGLANEQFF.

J is TRBJ1-5 and V is TRBV19; no reliable D call. CDR1 is LNHDA and CDR2 is SQIVND in the germline V gene (reference sequence). The CDR3 length is 13 residues. Trimming took 5 bases from V and 6 from J, leaving 11 bases between them. The CDR3 spells CASSPSDLQPQHF. DNA for the CDR3: TGTGCCAGTAGTCCGTCGGACCTTCAGCCCCAGCATTTT.

The rearrangement links TRBV7-7 to TRBJ2-3; the D gene is possibly TRBD1 (6 bases). The V end was cut by 5 bases, the J end by 2 bases, with 8 bases between. Germline values: CDR1 SSHAT, CDR2 FNYEAQ (reference sequence). This CDR3 contains 13 residues. CDR3 sequence: CASSRDTTDTQYF. The DNA of the CDR3 is TGTGCCAGCAGCCGGGACACCACAGATACGCAGTATTTT.

J is TRBJ2-1 and V is TRBV5-1, with D possibly being TRBD2 (5 bases). The CDR3 runs to 14 residues. Germline V gives CDR1 SGHRS, CDR2 YFSETQ. Trimming removed 0 bases from V and 9 bases from J, with 13 bases in between. In DNA, the CDR3 is TGCGCCAGCAGCTTGGGTTCCGGGGTTGCTGAGCAGTTCTTC. Encoded protein: CASSLGSGVAEQFF.

The chain carries TRBV7-2 and TRBJ2-6; a possible D gene is TRBD1 (6 bases). V lost 2 bases and J lost 4, with 9 bases in between. The CDR3 loop spans 15 amino acids. Germline V gene lookup returns CDR1 SGHTA and CDR2 FQGNSA. CDR3 protein: CASSLPGDGANVLTF. The CDR3 coding sequence is TGTGCCAGCAGCTTACCAGGGGACGGGGCCAACGTCCTGACTTTC.

The V call is TRBV27, the J call TRBJ1-1; D unclear. Germline values: CDR1 MNHEY, CDR2 SMNVEV (reference sequence). This CDR3 spans 13 amino acids. Trimming left V 3 bases short and J 4 bases short, with 9 bases between. The CDR3 DNA reads TGTGCCAGCAGTTTGGCGGCAGCCACTGAAGCTTTCTTT. It specifies CASSLAAATEAFF.

The chain joins TRBV27 to TRBJ2-3; D perhaps matches TRBD1 (6 bases). Germline V gene sequence: CDR1 MNHEY, CDR2 SMNVEV (reference sequence). The CDR3 contains 13 residues. The ends were cut back, 5 bases at V and 4 bases at J, with 10 bases in the middle. CDR3 residues: CASSRQGPDTQYF. The CDR3 DNA reads as TGTGCCAGCAGTCGGCAGGGGCCAGATACGCAGTATTTT.

The chain links TRBV24-1 to TRBJ2-7, with D unresolved. Trimming pared 2 bases from V and 4 bases from J, leaving 2 bases between. CDR1 and CDR2 from the germline V gene are KGHDR and SFDVKD. This CDR3 is 11 amino acids long. For the CDR3, the DNA is TGTGCCACCAGTGATTCTTACGAGCAGTACTTC. Protein product: CATSDSYEQYF.

The chain carries TRBV7-2 and TRBJ2-3; D perhaps matches TRBD2 (6 bases). Germline V CDR1 and CDR2: SGHTA, FQGNSA. The CDR3 has 17 residues. V lost 1 base and J lost 3, with 17 bases in between. As DNA, the CDR3 is TGTGCCAGCAGCTTAGACGGGGGTAATTTCCCAACAGATACGCAGTATTTT. Encoded protein: CASSLDGGNFPTDTQYF.

The chain links TRBV7-9 to TRBJ2-3; D unresolved. Trimming took 6 bases from V and 6 from J, leaving 10 bases between them. This CDR3 is 12 amino acids long. Germline assignment: CDR1 SEHNR and CDR2 FQNEAQ (reference sequence). CDR3 nucleotide sequence: TGTGCCAGCAGGGCATGGGTGGATACGCAGTATTTT. Protein: CASRAWVDTQYF.

This clonotype is a singleton in its sample. CDR3 in amino acids: CASRGGPQETQYF. The CDR3 DNA reads TGTGCCAGCAGGGGGGGCCCCCAGGAGACCCAGTACTTC. The chain recombines TRBV2 with TRBJ2-5, with D possibly called TRBD1 or TRBD2 (6 bases each). V lost 6 bases and J lost 5, with 13 bases in between. CDR1 and CDR2 (germline): SNHLY, FYNNEI. The CDR3 contains 13 residues. Full variable domain (outside the CDR3, taken from reference TRBV2 and TRBJ2-5): EPEVTQTPSHQVTQMGQEVILRCVPISNHLYFYWYRQILGQKVEFLVSFYNNEISEKSEIFDDQFSVERPDGSNFTLKIRSTKLEDSAMYFCASRGGPQETQYFGPGTRLLVL.

The chain links TRBV7-9 to TRBJ1-2; D remains unclear. V lost 7 bases and J 7 bases, leaving 13 bases between the germline ends. Germline V gene data show CDR1 as SEHNR and CDR2 as FQNEAQ (reference sequence). The CDR3 totals 12 residues. CDR3 DNA: TGTGCCAGCATCGGGTCTGAGGGTGGCTACACCTTC. It codes for CASIGSEGGYTF.

In this sample, this clonotype turned up once. The chain is built from TRBV4-3 and TRBJ2-3; 13 positions match TRBD2. The junction had 4 bases not matched to a gene; V was cut back by 0 bases and J by 1 base. This CDR3 has 18 residues. From germline, CDR1 is LGHNA and CDR2 YSLEER. For the CDR3, the DNA is TGCGCCAGCAGCCAAGAAAGACTAGCGGGGGGCCGCACAGATACGCAGTATTTT. Residues: CASSQERLAGGRTDTQYF.

The chain joins TRBV11-2 to TRBJ1-2; D remains ambiguous. The CDR3 sequence is 12 residues long. Germline V gene lookup returns CDR1 SGHAT and CDR2 FQNNGV. V was cut by 4 bases and J by 8 bases, with 11 bases left in between. The CDR3 nucleotides are TGTGCCAGCAGCTCAGGCAATTTGGGCTACACCTTC. It translates to CASSSGNLGYTF.

The gene calls are TRBV6-2 or TRBV6-3 and TRBJ2-1; no definite D call. The length of the CDR3 is 15 residues. Per germline, CDR1 MNHEY and CDR2 SVGEGT. V was cut by 4 bases and J by 4 bases, with 14 bases left in between. CDR3: CASSSLRHPYNEQFF. In DNA form, the CDR3 reads TGTGCCAGCAGTTCCCTTCGACACCCTTACAATGAGCAGTTCTTC.